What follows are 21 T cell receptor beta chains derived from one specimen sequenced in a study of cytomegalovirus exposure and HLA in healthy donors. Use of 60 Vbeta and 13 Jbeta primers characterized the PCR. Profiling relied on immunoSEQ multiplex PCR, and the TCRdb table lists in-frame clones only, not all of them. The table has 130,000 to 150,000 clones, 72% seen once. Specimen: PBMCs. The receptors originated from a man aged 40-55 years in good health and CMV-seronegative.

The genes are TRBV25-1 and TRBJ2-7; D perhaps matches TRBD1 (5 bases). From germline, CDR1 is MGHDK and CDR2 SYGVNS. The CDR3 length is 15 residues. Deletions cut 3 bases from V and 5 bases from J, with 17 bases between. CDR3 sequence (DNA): TGTGCCAGCAGTGAGAGACTGGGCAGGGTCCACGAGCAGTACTTC. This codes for CASSERLGRVHEQYF.

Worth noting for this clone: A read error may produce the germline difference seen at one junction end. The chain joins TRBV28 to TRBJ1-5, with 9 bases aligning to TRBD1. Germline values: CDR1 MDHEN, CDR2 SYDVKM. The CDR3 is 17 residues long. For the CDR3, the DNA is TGTGCCAGCAGACCAGGGGGACAGGGTGGGTCCCGTCAGCCCCAGAATTTT. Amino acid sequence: CASRPGGQGGSRQPQNF.

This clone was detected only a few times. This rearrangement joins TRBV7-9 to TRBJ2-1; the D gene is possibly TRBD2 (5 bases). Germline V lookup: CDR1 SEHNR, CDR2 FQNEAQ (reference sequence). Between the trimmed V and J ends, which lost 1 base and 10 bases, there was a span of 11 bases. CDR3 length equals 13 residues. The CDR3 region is CASSLGSSREQFF. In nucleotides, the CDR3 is TGTGCCAGCAGCTTAGGTTCTAGCAGGGAGCAGTTCTTC.

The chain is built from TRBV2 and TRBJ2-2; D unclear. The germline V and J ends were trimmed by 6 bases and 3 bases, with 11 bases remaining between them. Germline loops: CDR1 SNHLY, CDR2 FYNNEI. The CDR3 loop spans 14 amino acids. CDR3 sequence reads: CASRAPQDTGELFF. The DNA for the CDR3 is TGTGCCAGCAGGGCCCCCCAGGACACCGGGGAGCTGTTTTTT.

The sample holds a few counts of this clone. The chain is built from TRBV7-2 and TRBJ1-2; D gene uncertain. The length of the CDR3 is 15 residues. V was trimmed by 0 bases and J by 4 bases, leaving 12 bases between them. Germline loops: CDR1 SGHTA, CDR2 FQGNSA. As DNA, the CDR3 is TGTGCCAGCAGCTTAGCGGCGGGTAGTCTCTATGGCTACACCTTC. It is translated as CASSLAAGSLYGYTF.

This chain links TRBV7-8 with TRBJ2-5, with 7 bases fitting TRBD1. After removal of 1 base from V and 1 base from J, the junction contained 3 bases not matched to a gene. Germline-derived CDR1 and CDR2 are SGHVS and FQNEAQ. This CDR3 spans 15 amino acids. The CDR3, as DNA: TGTGCCAGCAGCTTAGTAAGGGGGCCCCAAGAGACCCAGTACTTC. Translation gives CASSLVRGPQETQYF.

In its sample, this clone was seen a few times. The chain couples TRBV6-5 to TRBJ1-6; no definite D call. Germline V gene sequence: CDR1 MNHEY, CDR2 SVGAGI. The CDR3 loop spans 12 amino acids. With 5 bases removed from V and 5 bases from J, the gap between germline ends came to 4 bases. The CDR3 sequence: CASSPNNSPLHF. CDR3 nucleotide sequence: TGTGCCAGCAGTCCCAATAATTCACCCCTCCACTTT.

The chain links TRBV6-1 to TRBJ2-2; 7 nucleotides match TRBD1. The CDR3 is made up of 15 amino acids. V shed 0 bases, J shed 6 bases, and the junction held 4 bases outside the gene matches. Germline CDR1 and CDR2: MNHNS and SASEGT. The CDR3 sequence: CASSEARQGAGELFF. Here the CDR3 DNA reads TGTGCCAGCAGTGAAGCCAGACAGGGTGCCGGGGAGCTGTTTTTT.

As DNA, the CDR3 is TGCGCCAGCAGCCGAAGGACTAGCGGGCTCGACGAGCAGTACTTC. This codes for CASSRRTSGLDEQYF. The chain uses TRBV4-3 and TRBJ2-7, with 11 bases matching TRBD2. The CDR3 runs 15 residues. CDR1 and CDR2 from the germline V gene are LGHNA and YSLEER. Unmatched junction bases numbered 7, after V lost 4 bases and J lost 5 bases.

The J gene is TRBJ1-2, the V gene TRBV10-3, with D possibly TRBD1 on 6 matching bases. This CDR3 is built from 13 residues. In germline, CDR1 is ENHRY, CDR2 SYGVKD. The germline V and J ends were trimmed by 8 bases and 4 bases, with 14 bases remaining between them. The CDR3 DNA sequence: TGTGCCATCCGCCCGGACAGTGGCTATGGCTACACCTTC. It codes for CAIRPDSGYGYTF.

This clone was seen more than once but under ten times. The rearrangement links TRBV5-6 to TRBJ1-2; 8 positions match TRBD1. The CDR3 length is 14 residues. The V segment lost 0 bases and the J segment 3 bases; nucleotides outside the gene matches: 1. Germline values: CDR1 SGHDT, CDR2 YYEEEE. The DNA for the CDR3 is TGTGCCAGCAGCTTGGGGACAGGGTACTATGGCTACACCTTC. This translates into CASSLGTGYYGYTF.

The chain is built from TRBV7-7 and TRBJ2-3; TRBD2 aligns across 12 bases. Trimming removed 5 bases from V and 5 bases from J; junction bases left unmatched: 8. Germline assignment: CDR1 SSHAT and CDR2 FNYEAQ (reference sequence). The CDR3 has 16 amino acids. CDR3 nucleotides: TGTGCCAGCAGCCTAGGACTAGCGGGATTGGGAGATACGCAGTATTTT. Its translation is CASSLGLAGLGDTQYF.

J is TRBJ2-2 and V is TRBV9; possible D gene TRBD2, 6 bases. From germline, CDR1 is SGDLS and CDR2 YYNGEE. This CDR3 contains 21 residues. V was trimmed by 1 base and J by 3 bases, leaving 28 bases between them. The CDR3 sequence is CASSVRPEGRNGRRDTGELFF. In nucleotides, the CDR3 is TGTGCCAGCAGCGTACGTCCAGAGGGCCGAAACGGGAGAAGGGACACCGGGGAGCTGTTTTTT.

CDR3 sequence: CASSAEGVFNEQYF. In DNA form, the CDR3 reads TGTGCCAGCAGCGCCGAGGGAGTATTTAACGAGCAGTACTTC. V gene TRBV9 combines with J gene TRBJ2-7, with D perhaps TRBD2 (5 bases). The V and J ends lost 3 bases and 5 bases respectively, with 15 bases between them. Looked up from germline, CDR1 is SGDLS and CDR2 is YYNGEE. CDR3 length equals 14 residues.

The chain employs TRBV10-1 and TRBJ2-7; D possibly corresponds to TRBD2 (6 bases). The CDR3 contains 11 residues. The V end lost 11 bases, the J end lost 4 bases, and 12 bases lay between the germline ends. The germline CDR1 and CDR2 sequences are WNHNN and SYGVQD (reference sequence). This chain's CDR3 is CALLAIYEQYF. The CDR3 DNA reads TGCGCCCTCCTAGCGATTTACGAGCAGTACTTC.

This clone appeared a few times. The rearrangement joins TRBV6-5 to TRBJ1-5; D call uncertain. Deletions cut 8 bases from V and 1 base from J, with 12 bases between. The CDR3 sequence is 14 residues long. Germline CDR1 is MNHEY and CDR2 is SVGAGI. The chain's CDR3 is CASPGEGSNQPQHF. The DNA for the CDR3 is TGTGCCAGCCCAGGCGAGGGAAGCAATCAGCCCCAGCATTTT.

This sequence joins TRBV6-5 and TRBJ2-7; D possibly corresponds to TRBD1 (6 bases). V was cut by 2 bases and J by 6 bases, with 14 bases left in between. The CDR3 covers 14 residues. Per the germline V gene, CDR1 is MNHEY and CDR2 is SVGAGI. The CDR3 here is CASSYNRAPAEQYF. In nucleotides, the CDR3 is TGTGCCAGCAGTTACAACAGGGCTCCTGCCGAGCAGTACTTC.

In DNA form, the CDR3 reads TGTGCCAGTAGTAGGCAGCGGGAGGGAAGCACCGGGGAGCTGTTTTTT. It translates to CASSRQREGSTGELFF. V and J are TRBV19 and TRBJ2-2; 10 positions agree with TRBD2. The V gene's germline CDR1 is LNHDA and CDR2 SQIVND (reference sequence). The CDR3 is made up of 16 amino acids. With V trimmed by 4 bases and J by 4 bases, 6 bases remained unmatched.

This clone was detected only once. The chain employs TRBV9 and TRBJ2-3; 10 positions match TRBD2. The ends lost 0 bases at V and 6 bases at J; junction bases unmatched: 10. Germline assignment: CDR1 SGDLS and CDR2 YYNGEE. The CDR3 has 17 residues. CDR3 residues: CASSVEEVAGGGDTQYF. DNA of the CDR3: TGTGCCAGCAGCGTAGAAGAGGTAGCGGGAGGAGGCGATACGCAGTATTTT.

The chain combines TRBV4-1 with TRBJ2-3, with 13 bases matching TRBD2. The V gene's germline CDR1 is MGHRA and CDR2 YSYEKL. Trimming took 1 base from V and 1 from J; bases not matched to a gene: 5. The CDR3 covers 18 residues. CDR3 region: CASSQVTSGGVRTDTQYF. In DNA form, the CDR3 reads TGCGCCAGCAGCCAAGTTACTAGCGGGGGGGTTCGCACAGATACGCAGTATTTT.

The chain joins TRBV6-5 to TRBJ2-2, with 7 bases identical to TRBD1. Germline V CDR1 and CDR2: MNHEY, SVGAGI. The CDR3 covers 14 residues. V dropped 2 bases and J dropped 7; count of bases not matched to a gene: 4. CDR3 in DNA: TGTGCCAGCAGTTACAGGGGGCTCAGCGGGGAGCTGTTTTTT. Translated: CASSYRGLSGELFF.